The 8 T cell receptor beta chains given below trace back to one sample, sequenced in a study of T cell responses to AZD1222 COVID-19 vaccine. Profiled with immunoSEQ multiplex PCR; TCRdb holds only in-frame clones, not every one. Of 180,000 or so clones listed, approximately 90% are singletons. Sequencing was performed on peripheral blood, taken 28 days after the second AZD1222 dose. These receptors all come from an adult who received the AZD1222 COVID-19 vaccine.

The V gene is TRBV7-8, the J gene TRBJ2-5; TRBD2 agrees at 9 bases. The V segment lost 6 bases and the J segment 6 bases; nucleotides outside the gene matches: 14. The CDR3 is 16 amino acids. The germline CDR1 and CDR2 sequences are SGHVS and FQNEAQ. The CDR3 DNA sequence: TGTGCCAGCAGGCCCTCCATGGCGGGAGGGCAAAAGACCCAGTACTTC. Its translation is CASRPSMAGGQKTQYF.

The chain joins TRBV18 to TRBJ2-7; no definite D call. Germline-derived CDR1 and CDR2 are KGHSH and LQKENI. The CDR3 has 15 residues. V was cut by 2 bases and J by 0 bases, with 11 bases left in between. The CDR3 protein is CASSPGQALSYEQYF. CDR3 bases: TGTGCCAGCTCACCAGGTCAGGCCCTCTCCTACGAGCAGTACTTC.

V usage is TRBV9 and J usage is TRBJ2-3; D possibly corresponds to TRBD1 (5 bases). The germline gives CDR1 SGDLS, CDR2 YYNGEE. Between the trimmed V and J ends, which lost 0 bases and 7 bases, there was a span of 9 bases. The CDR3 is made up of 13 amino acids. The CDR3 sequence is CASSVEAGNTQYF. CDR3 DNA: TGTGCCAGCAGCGTAGAGGCAGGGAATACGCAGTATTTT. The full variable domain, rest sourced from reference TRBV9 and TRBJ2-3, is DSGVTQTPKHLITATGQRVTLRCSPRSGDLSVYWYQQSLDQGLQFLIQYYNGEERAKGNILERFSAQQFPDLHSELNLSSLELGDSALYFCASSVEAGNTQYFGPGTRLTVL.

V and J are TRBV19 and TRBJ2-5; D uncertain. Germline-derived CDR1 and CDR2 are LNHDA and SQIVND (reference sequence). Trimming pared 6 bases from V and 5 bases from J, leaving 13 bases between. CDR3 length equals 13 residues. The CDR3 DNA follows: TGTGCCAGTAGCCCCGGGCAGGCGGAGACCCAGTACTTC. As protein: CASSPGQAETQYF.

V gene TRBV24-1 combines with J gene TRBJ1-6, with D unresolved. There are 14 residues in the CDR3. The V end was cut by 4 bases, the J end by 9 bases, with 12 bases between. Germline V gene lookup returns CDR1 KGHDR and CDR2 SFDVKD. As DNA, the CDR3 is TGTGCCACCAGTGACGTCGGACCCCTTTCACCCCTCCACTTT. Translating gives CATSDVGPLSPLHF.

With respect to this clone: Within the sample, other DNA sequences also encode this same CDR3. The chain links TRBV7-9 to TRBJ1-6, with D uncertain. The length of the CDR3 is 16 residues. Germline CDR1 SEHNR, CDR2 FQNEAQ (reference sequence). Trimming took off 3 bases at V and 0 bases at J, with 9 bases between the two ends. The CDR3 DNA sequence: TGTGCCAGCAGCTTTTCCGGTAGCTCCTATAATTCACCCCTCCACTTT. It yields the protein CASSFSGSSYNSPLHF.

The J gene is TRBJ2-3, the V gene TRBV14; D remains unclear. This CDR3 has 13 amino acids. CDR1 is SGHDN and CDR2 is FVKESK in the germline V gene. The V end was cut by 4 bases, the J end by 6 bases, with 11 bases between. The CDR3 reads CASSPSDRDTQYF. The DNA of the CDR3 is TGTGCCAGCAGCCCCTCGGATAGGGATACGCAGTATTTT.

The V and J genes are TRBV19 and TRBJ1-2; D is unclear. V gave up 3 bases and J gave up 4 bases, with 9 bases separating them. The CDR3 covers 13 residues. Germline assignment: CDR1 LNHDA and CDR2 SQIVND (reference sequence). For the CDR3, the DNA is TGTGCCAGTAGTATTACCCTGATCTATGGCTACACCTTC. It codes for CASSITLIYGYTF.